This T cell receptor (beta chain) originates from a study of PD-1 blockade in classical Hodgkin lymphoma. Study-level results: When nivolumab was started under 1 year after ASCT, patients were excluded.

For this clone: Antigen: not known.

Assay: immunoSEQ multiplex PCR; the TCRdb copy retains only in-frame clones and omits some. The sample contains fewer than 80,000 clones, 71% of which appear only once. Each patient experienced a relapse that followed autologous stem cell transplantation, and brentuximab vedotin exposure varied. Complete response, partial response or progressive disease constituted the best responses recorded. In germline, CDR1 is MNHNS, CDR2 SASEGT. There are 10 residues in the CDR3. Trimming shortened V by 8 bases and J by 11 bases, and 12 bases separated the two germline ends. The TCR was taken from a human donor with classical Hodgkin lymphoma. V gene TRBV6-1 combines with J gene TRBJ1-1, with D possibly matching TRBD1 (6 bases). Sequencing was performed on peripheral blood mononuclear cells (PBMCs), taken before the second cycle of nivolumab. The CDR3 DNA follows: TGTGCCAGCTGGGGGACATGGGCTTTCTTT. This sequence encodes CASWGTWAFF.